The 2 T cell receptor beta chains in this list originate from one sample, sequenced in a study of T cells in localized non-small cell lung cancer. Assay used: immunoSEQ multiplex PCR; TCRdb lists only in-frame clones, some missing. The table shows under 50,000 clones, with 80% to 85% occurring only once. Here the sequenced sample was peripheral blood mononuclear cells, taken before any cancer treatment. These receptors were collected from a man between 40 and 70 years old with stage III lung adenocarcinoma.

The V and J genes are TRBV27 and TRBJ2-3; tentatively, D is TRBD2 (6 bases). CDR3 length: 16 residues. V was clipped by 6 bases and J by 2 bases, with 18 bases between them. Germline V CDR1 and CDR2: MNHEY, SMNVEV (reference sequence). This CDR3 is CASRASPGLLTDTQYF. The DNA of the CDR3 is TGTGCCAGCAGGGCCTCCCCGGGACTCCTCACAGATACGCAGTATTTT.

V and J are TRBV5-1 and TRBJ2-6, with D maybe TRBD1 (5 bases). The germline V gene encodes CDR1 SGHRS and CDR2 YFSETQ. CDR3 size: 15 residues. With 3 bases removed from V and 1 base from J, the gap between germline ends came to 8 bases. The CDR3 loop reads CASSSTGSGANVLTF. In DNA, the CDR3 is TGCGCCAGCAGCTCCACAGGTTCTGGGGCCAACGTCCTGACTTTC.